This TCR beta chain was retrieved from a study of T-cell reconstitution after alpha-beta-depleted transplantation in children. Unique molecular identifiers were used to barcode this TCRbeta library. In TCRdb, the PCR reads were re-called with MiXCR into one record per CDR3 protein. Here the sample spans hundreds of thousands of distinct CDR3 sequences, approximately 12% being singletons. This CDR3 contains 13 residues. Trimming pared 8 bases from V and 1 base from J, leaving 11 bases between. The germline V gene has CDR1 MNHEY and CDR2 SVGAGI. This receptor was identified in a human donor who donated a stem cell graft to a child with Fanconi anemia. The material sequenced was PBMCs, taken from the stem cell graft. The V gene is TRBV6-5, the J gene TRBJ1-1, with a tentative D call TRBD1 (6 bases). CDR3 in DNA: TGTGCCAGCTTACAGGGCCGGAACACTGAAGCTTTCTTT. Encoded protein: CASLQGRNTEAFF.